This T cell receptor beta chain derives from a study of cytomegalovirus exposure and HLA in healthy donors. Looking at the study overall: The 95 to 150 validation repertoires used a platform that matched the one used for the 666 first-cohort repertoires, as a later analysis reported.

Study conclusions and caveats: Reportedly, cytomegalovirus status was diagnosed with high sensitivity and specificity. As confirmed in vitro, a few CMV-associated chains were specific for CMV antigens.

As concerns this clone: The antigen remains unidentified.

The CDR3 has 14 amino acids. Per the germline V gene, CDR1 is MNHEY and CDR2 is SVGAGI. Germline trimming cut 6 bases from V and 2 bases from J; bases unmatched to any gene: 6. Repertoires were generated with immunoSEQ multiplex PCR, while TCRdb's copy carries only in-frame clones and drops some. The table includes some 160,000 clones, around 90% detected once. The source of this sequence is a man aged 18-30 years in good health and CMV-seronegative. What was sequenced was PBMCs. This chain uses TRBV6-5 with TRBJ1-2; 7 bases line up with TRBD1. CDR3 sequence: CASSWDRINYGYTF. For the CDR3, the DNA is TGTGCCAGCAGCTGGGACAGAATAAACTATGGCTACACCTTC.